One and the same sample provided the 13 T cell receptor beta chains below, sequenced in a study of cytomegalovirus exposure and HLA in healthy donors. Clones were sequenced by immunoSEQ multiplex PCR, and TCRdb holds only the in-frame ones, with some missing. The sample has 300,000 or so clones, roughly 87% seen once; the top ten hold more than 0.95%. The sample was PBMCs. The origin of the receptors is a man aged 30 to 45 in good health and CMV-seronegative.

The chain has TRBV6-6 and TRBJ2-1; TRBD2 agrees at 8 bases. CDR1 is MNHNY and CDR2 is SVGAGI in the germline V gene (reference sequence). With V trimmed by 6 bases and J by 7 bases, 11 bases remained unmatched. The CDR3 runs to 15 residues. The CDR3 DNA is TGTGCCAGCAGGGAAACGGGGGGGCAAAGGAATGAGCAGTTCTTC. Translated, it gives CASRETGGQRNEQFF.

This clone was seen once. J is TRBJ2-3 and V is TRBV6-6; 10 positions agree with TRBD2. Germline V gene sequence: CDR1 MNHNY, CDR2 SVGAGI (reference sequence). The V and J ends lost 9 bases and 4 bases, in that order; junction bases with no gene match: 4. The CDR3 consists of 13 residues. Here the CDR3 reads CASAGLAADTQYF. Here the CDR3 DNA reads TGTGCCAGTGCTGGACTAGCGGCAGATACGCAGTATTTT.

J is TRBJ1-1 and V is TRBV6-5; D remains ambiguous. Trimming removed 2 bases at V and 7 bases at J, with 14 bases between. The CDR3 spans 14 residues. Germline lookup yields CDR1 MNHEY and CDR2 SVGAGI. In nucleotides, the CDR3 is TGTGCCAGCAGTTACCGAGGACCGGGATATGAAGCTTTCTTT. Translated: CASSYRGPGYEAFF.

The chain has TRBV6-5 and TRBJ1-1; D perhaps matches TRBD1 (5 bases). Trimming took off 8 bases at V and 6 bases at J, with 13 bases between the two ends. CDR3 size: 12 residues. Germline V gene sequence: CDR1 MNHEY, CDR2 SVGAGI. CDR3 sequence reads: CASSTGVAEAFF. CDR3 sequence (DNA): TGTGCCAGCTCCACGGGGGTCGCTGAAGCTTTCTTT.

The CDR3 DNA reads TGTGCCAGTAGATCCCAAAGGTCCCCGACTCAAAACATTCAGTACTTC. This codes for CASRSQRSPTQNIQYF. This chain joins TRBV19 and TRBJ2-4, with D unresolved. The V end lost 6 bases, the J end lost 5 bases, and 20 bases lay between the germline ends. The CDR3 runs to 16 residues. The V gene's germline CDR1 is LNHDA and CDR2 SQIVND (reference sequence).

V usage is TRBV5-1 and J usage is TRBJ2-1; D gene uncertain. CDR3 size: 15 residues. The V and J ends lost 1 base and 0 bases respectively, with 8 bases between them. Germline CDR1 reads SGHRS; CDR2 reads YFSETQ. Here the CDR3 reads CASSLSSVSYNEQFF. The CDR3 DNA reads TGCGCCAGCAGCTTGAGCAGCGTCTCCTACAATGAGCAGTTCTTC.

The chain links TRBV27 to TRBJ1-1, with 7 bases that match TRBD1. V trimming: 8 bases; J trimming: 4 bases; junction bases outside the gene matches: 13. CDR3 size: 15 residues. Germline-derived CDR1 and CDR2 are MNHEY and SMNVEV (reference sequence). CDR3 DNA sequence: TGTGCCAGCGGAATCAACAGGGGAGTCGGCACTGAAGCTTTCTTT. This codes for CASGINRGVGTEAFF.

The rearrangement uses TRBV4-3 and TRBJ2-2, with 8 positions matching TRBD1. J lost 3 bases, V lost 3 bases, and 9 bases had no gene match. Germline CDR1 LGHNA, CDR2 YSLEER. This CDR3 comprises 17 residues. The CDR3 DNA sequence: TGCGCCAGCAGCCAGAACCGACAGGGGATGTACACCGGGGAGCTGTTTTTT. Protein: CASSQNRQGMYTGELFF.

The chain employs TRBV2 and TRBJ2-6; 7 nucleotides align to TRBD1. CDR3 length equals 17 residues. The germline V gene encodes CDR1 SNHLY and CDR2 FYNNEI. The junction had 8 bases not matched to a gene; V was cut back by 6 bases and J by 0 bases. The CDR3, as DNA: TGTGCCAGCAGGTTGACAGGGATCTACTCTGGGGCCAACGTCCTGACTTTC. This codes for CASRLTGIYSGANVLTF.

V gene TRBV5-1 combines with J gene TRBJ1-1; tentative D call: TRBD1 (5 bases). The CDR3 is 17 residues long. The germline gives CDR1 SGHRS, CDR2 YFSETQ. Trimming left V 0 bases short and J 0 bases short, with 15 bases between. The CDR3 protein is CASSLGGSGAMNTEAFF. The DNA of the CDR3 is TGCGCCAGCAGCTTGGGGGGCTCCGGTGCCATGAACACTGAAGCTTTCTTT.

This clone turned up a few times. V is TRBV6-5 and J is TRBJ2-7; D possibly corresponds to TRBD1 (6 bases). In germline, CDR1 is MNHEY, CDR2 SVGAGI. V lost 6 bases and J lost 6, with 15 bases in between. The CDR3 extends over 13 amino acids. This CDR3 reads CASRHPTGIEQYF. The CDR3 DNA reads as TGTGCCAGCAGGCACCCCACAGGGATCGAGCAGTACTTC.

The chain has TRBV25-1 and TRBJ2-7, with 10 bases lining up with TRBD2. Germline V gene data show CDR1 as MGHDK and CDR2 as SYGVNS. CDR3 length equals 18 residues. Trimming cost V 8 bases and J 2 bases; bases outside gene matches: 18. This CDR3 is CASAKRVAGGGRPYEQYF. The DNA of the CDR3 is TGTGCCAGCGCCAAGAGAGTAGCGGGGGGCGGAAGACCCTACGAGCAGTACTTC.

This chain uses TRBV18 with TRBJ1-1; the match to TRBD1 covers 8 bases. J lost 5 bases, V lost 5 bases, and 4 bases had no gene match. The germline V gene has CDR1 KGHSH and CDR2 LQKENI. The CDR3 loop spans 13 amino acids. The CDR3 here is CASSTGGNTEAFF. CDR3 nucleotides: TGTGCCAGCTCAACAGGGGGGAATACTGAAGCTTTCTTT.